This T cell receptor (beta chain) derives from a study of long-term antiretroviral therapy in people with HIV. Regarding the study as a whole: ART adherence, viral resistance and therapy changes went unrecorded. With ART, diversity went up but was still lower than in transplant donor controls.

As to this clone: No antigen is known for it.

The libraries were made with immunoSEQ v3.0 at survey level. Clones were read by immunoSEQ multiplex PCR, and TCRdb kept only the in-frame ones, dropping some. The table has 30,000 or so clones, 65% to 80% seen once. Between the trimmed V and J ends, which lost 5 bases and 2 bases, there was a span of 15 bases. Germline V gene sequence: CDR1 SGHVS, CDR2 FNYEAQ. This CDR3 is built from 15 residues. The specimen was unsorted PBMCs, collected 3 years after starting antiretroviral therapy. The rearrangement links TRBV7-6 to TRBJ2-5, with D hard to call. The TCR comes from a man aged 50 to 59 with HIV. CDR3 region: CASSPPNPKQETQYF. In DNA form, the CDR3 reads TGTGCCAGCAGCCCTCCTAATCCGAAACAAGAGACCCAGTACTTC.